The 13 T cell receptor beta chains given below trace back to one sample, sequenced in a study of shared clonotypes between healthy human individuals. This table comes from immunoSEQ multiplex PCR, and its TCRdb copy is limited to in-frame clones, with some not included. Here the sample spans about 1.5 million clones, 95% to 99% being singletons. Sequenced material: naive CD4+ T cells sorted from blood. Subset reported: CD45RA+ positively selected. The source of these receptors is a man aged 25 to 40 in good health.

In the case of this clone: This same CDR3 is encoded by further DNA sequences in the sample. V is TRBV4-1 and J is TRBJ2-5; 7 positions match TRBD2. Germline loops: CDR1 MGHRA, CDR2 YSYEKL. CDR3 length: 14 amino acids. J was trimmed by 3 bases and V by 1 base; bases with no gene match: 2. CDR3 loop: CASSQGLAEETQYF. The CDR3 region has the DNA TGCGCCAGCAGCCAAGGGCTAGCGGAAGAGACCCAGTACTTC.

The genes are TRBV5-4 and TRBJ2-1; D gene unclear. The V and J ends lost 6 bases and 5 bases respectively, with 6 bases between them. The V gene's germline CDR1 is SGHNT and CDR2 YYREEE (reference sequence). This CDR3 has 11 amino acids. The CDR3 DNA reads as TGTGCCAGCATAGAAAACAATGAGCAGTTCTTC. Its protein product is CASIENNEQFF.

V is TRBV5-1 and J is TRBJ2-1, with 7 bases aligning to TRBD2. J gave up 6 bases and V 2 bases, and 8 bases lay outside the gene matches. The CDR3 has 15 residues. Germline assignment: CDR1 SGHRS and CDR2 YFSETQ. CDR3 sequence reads: CASSFSGPGTNEQFF. CDR3 nucleotides: TGCGCCAGCAGCTTTAGCGGGCCTGGGACCAATGAGCAGTTCTTC.

The chain joins TRBV28 to TRBJ2-7; 9 bases match TRBD1. The CDR3 is made up of 17 amino acids. V shed 4 bases and J 4 bases; nucleotides not matched to a gene: 14. Germline CDR1 reads MDHEN; CDR2 reads SYDVKM. The DNA for the CDR3 is TGTGCCAGCAGTTCCTACGGACAGGGGTTCTTCGCGTACGAGCAGTACTTC. Amino acid sequence: CASSSYGQGFFAYEQYF.

The V call is TRBV7-9, the J call TRBJ2-7, with D possibly called TRBD1 or TRBD2 (6 bases each). There are 17 residues in the CDR3. CDR1 and CDR2 from the germline V gene are SEHNR and FQNEAQ (reference sequence). Trimming pared 3 bases from V and 6 bases from J, leaving 24 bases between. The CDR3 loop is CASSFSMWGARSIEQYF. Here the CDR3 DNA reads TGTGCCAGCAGCTTTTCGATGTGGGGGGCGCGTTCGATCGAGCAGTACTTC.

The chain carries TRBV7-2 and TRBJ2-7, with D possibly being TRBD2 (5 bases). Per the germline V gene, CDR1 is SGHTA and CDR2 is FQGNSA. Deletions cut 6 bases from V and 7 bases from J, with 13 bases between. The CDR3 consists of 12 residues. CDR3 sequence (DNA): TGTGCCAGCAGTTTTACGGGGTCGGAGCAGTACTTC. Translation gives CASSFTGSEQYF.

The chain links TRBV2 to TRBJ2-5; 7 bases are a match to TRBD1. The CDR3 sequence is 13 residues long. From germline, CDR1 is SNHLY and CDR2 FYNNEI. V shed 5 bases, J shed 6 bases, and the junction held 6 bases outside the gene matches. CDR3 bases: TGTGCCAGCAGTATGGACAGGACAAAGACCCAGTACTTC. Translation: CASSMDRTKTQYF.

The V and J genes are TRBV27 and TRBJ2-7; D is possibly TRBD1 (6 bases). The CDR3 runs to 15 residues. CDR1 is MNHEY, CDR2 SMNVEV, per germline (reference sequence). V lost 5 bases, J lost 3 bases, and 17 bases lay in between. CDR3 protein: CASSTAKQGYYEQYF. The CDR3 DNA is TGTGCCAGCAGTACAGCAAAACAGGGTTACTACGAGCAGTACTTC.

The rearrangement links TRBV7-9 to TRBJ2-7; D uncertain. Germline values: CDR1 SEHNR, CDR2 FQNEAQ (reference sequence). Trimming cost V 4 bases and J 3 bases, with 16 bases left between them. The CDR3 is 15 amino acids. The CDR3 DNA is TGTGCCAGCAGCTCCATGGACGGGCGAAACTACGAGCAGTACTTC. Translating it yields CASSSMDGRNYEQYF.

V and J are TRBV18 and TRBJ2-5; D is perhaps TRBD1 or TRBD2 (5 bases each). This CDR3 has 14 amino acids. V dropped 0 bases and J dropped 7 bases, with 12 bases sitting between them. Germline CDR1 is KGHSH and CDR2 is LQKENI. The CDR3 DNA sequence: TGTGCCAGCTCACCACCTTCGGCCGGGGCGACCCAGTACTTC. Translating gives CASSPPSAGATQYF.

The chain carries TRBV25-1 and TRBJ1-1; D uncertain. Germline-derived CDR1 and CDR2 are MGHDK and SYGVNS. Trimming took 8 bases from V and 3 from J, leaving 7 bases between them. The CDR3 spans 11 residues. CDR3 DNA: TGTGCCAGCTTGGGATACACTGAAGCTTTCTTT. It specifies CASLGYTEAFF.

The chain employs TRBV9 and TRBJ2-1; 11 nucleotides align to TRBD2. Looked up from germline, CDR1 is SGDLS and CDR2 is YYNGEE. The ends lost 4 bases at V and 5 bases at J; junction bases unmatched: 8. The CDR3 contains 16 residues. This chain's CDR3 is CASSIAGGPLNNEQFF. The CDR3, as DNA: TGTGCCAGCAGCATAGCGGGAGGGCCCCTCAACAATGAGCAGTTCTTC. Full variable domain (rest looked up from reference TRBV9 and TRBJ2-1): DSGVTQTPKHLITATGQRVTLRCSPRSGDLSVYWYQQSLDQGLQFLIQYYNGEERAKGNILERFSAQQFPDLHSELNLSSLELGDSALYFCASSIAGGPLNNEQFFGPGTRLTVL.

The chain employs TRBV7-8 and TRBJ2-3; D gene unclear. Germline V gene data show CDR1 as SGHVS and CDR2 as FQNEAQ. The V gene lost 5 bases and the J gene lost 1 base, with 7 bases spanning the gap. This CDR3 region has 13 residues. The DNA of the CDR3 is TGTGCCAGCAGCGGCGGCCGCACAGATACGCAGTATTTT. Its protein product is CASSGGRTDTQYF.